Listed below are T cell receptor beta chains from one sample, sequenced in a study of T cell repertoires in cytomegalovirus infection. TCRdb reprocessed the reads with MiXCR, giving one entry per CDR3 protein. The repertoire has about 920,000 distinct CDR3 sequences, roughly a third of them found once; the top ten carry roughly 13%. Which antigens these TCRs recognize remains unknown. The sequences come from cultured CD8+ T cells from PBMCs, collected from culture after CMV antigen stimulation. These receptors all stem from a human donor in good health (CMV status not recorded). Some clones in this sample may be carry-over from other donors' samples. Both conserved end residues are part of each CDR3. D genes are given only for firm matches. Rows give clone size only sometimes, using once, few, many, or a class for an expanded clone.

CDR3aa	CDR3nt	v_gene	j_gene	abundance	d_gene
CASSLEARASYEQYF	TGTGCCAGCAGCTTAGAGGCTAGGGCCTCCTACGAGCAGTACTTC	TRBV7-2	TRBJ2-7	many	.
CAIGRMVQSSYEQYF	TGTGCCATCGGGCGCATGGTCCAGAGCTCCTACGAGCAGTACTTC	TRBV10-3	TRBJ2-7	.	.
CASSSGGSYEQFF	TGTGCCAGCAGTTCAGGGGGCAGTTATGAGCAGTTCTTC	TRBV6-2/TRBV6-3	TRBJ2-1	once	TRBD1
CASTHYSTGTYGYTF	TGTGCCAGCACTCATTACTCTACAGGGACCTATGGCTACACCTTC	TRBV6-8	TRBJ1-2	.	.
CASSLSVDRHTQYF	TGTGCCAGCAGCTTATCGGTAGATAGACATACGCAGTATTTT	TRBV7-9	TRBJ2-3	many	.
CASSEYGNEQYF	TGTGCCAGCAGTGAATACGGGAACGAGCAGTACTTC	TRBV6-1	TRBJ2-7	few	.
CASREGGGYGYTF	TGTGCCAGCAGAGAGGGTGGGGGGTATGGCTACACCTTC	TRBV6-1	TRBJ1-2	.	.
CASSEAGARYEQYF	TGCGCCAGCAGTGAAGCAGGGGCTAGGTACGAGCAGTACTTC	TRBV10-1	TRBJ2-7	.	.
CASTSGTGAASYNSPLHF	TGTGCCAGCACCTCAGGGACAGGGGCCGCCTCCTATAATTCACCCCTCCACTTT	TRBV6-1	TRBJ1-6	few	TRBD1
CASSLRGSLGYTF	TGTGCCAGCAGTCTTAGGGGCAGCCTGGGCTACACCTTC	TRBV28	TRBJ1-2	few	.
CASSIRQGAEEQFF	TGTGCCAGTAGTATTCGACAGGGGGCGGAGGAGCAGTTCTTC	TRBV19	TRBJ2-1	.	TRBD1
CASSRQGTGLPEAFF	TGTGCCAGCAGCCGGCAGGGTACTGGGTTGCCTGAAGCTTTCTTT	TRBV4-2	TRBJ1-1	few	.
CASSESTGNEQYF	TGTGCCAGCAGCGAGTCGACAGGGAACGAGCAGTACTTC	TRBV7-6	TRBJ2-7	few	TRBD1
CAREVTGLARRQNNSPLHF	TGCGCCAGGGAAGTGACGGGACTGGCCCGCCGACAGAATAATTCACCCCTCCACTTT	TRBV10-2	TRBJ1-6	few	.
CASSYSKLFHEQFF	TGTGCCAGCAGTTACTCGAAGTTGTTCCATGAGCAGTTCTTC	TRBV6-5	TRBJ2-1	few	.
CSGIRDRGYNEQFF	TGCAGTGGGATCCGGGACAGGGGCTACAATGAGCAGTTCTTC	TRBV20-1	TRBJ2-1	many	TRBD1
CASSSPLDEQFF	TGTGCCAGCAGTTCCCCCCTGGATGAGCAGTTCTTC	TRBV28	TRBJ2-1	few	.
CASSPRGAGFDEQYF	TGTGCCAGCAGCCCCCGTGGGGCAGGGTTCGACGAGCAGTACTTC	TRBV14	TRBJ2-7	.	.
CSDGSSGGLSSYNEQFF	TGCAGTGATGGCAGTAGCGGGGGGCTTAGCTCCTACAATGAGCAGTTCTTC	TRBV20-1	TRBJ2-1	.	TRBD2
CASSGLFYEQYF	TGTGCCAGCAGTGGTCTTTTCTACGAGCAGTACTTC	TRBV6-1	TRBJ2-7	few	.
CASSEANLPDTQYF	TGTGCCAGCAGCGAAGCCAATTTGCCAGATACGCAGTATTTT	TRBV7-9	TRBJ2-3	.	.
CASSIGQGAFYEQYF	TGTGCCAGTAGTATAGGACAGGGGGCGTTCTACGAGCAGTACTTC	TRBV19	TRBJ2-7	few	TRBD1